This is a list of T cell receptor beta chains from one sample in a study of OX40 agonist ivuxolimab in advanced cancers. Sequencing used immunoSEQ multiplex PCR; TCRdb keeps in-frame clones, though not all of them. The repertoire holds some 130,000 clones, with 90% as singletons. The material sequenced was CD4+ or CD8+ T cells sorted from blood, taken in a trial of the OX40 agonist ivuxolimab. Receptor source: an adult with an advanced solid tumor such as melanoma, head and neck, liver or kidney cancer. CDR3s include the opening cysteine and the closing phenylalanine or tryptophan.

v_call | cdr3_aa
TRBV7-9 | CASSGTTLTGRNTGELFF
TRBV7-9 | CASSGAGRRGTEAFF
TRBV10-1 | CATAPGQLGSLETQYF
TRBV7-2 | CASSPNYNEQFF
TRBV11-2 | CASSLEGLGLIYEQYF
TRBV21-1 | CASSKFCEASYEQYF
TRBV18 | CASSTPDRGGSDTQYF
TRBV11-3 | CASSLDLDSTNYGYTF
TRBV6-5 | CASSRTGTANYGYTF
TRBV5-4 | CASSHSQRGTTNYGYTF
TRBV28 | CASSLAGGSGNTIYF
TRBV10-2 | CASSESPPISGNTIYF
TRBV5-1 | CASREREGVSYEQYF
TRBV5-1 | CASSMGLYVGTAFF
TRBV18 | CASSPPERFTGELFF
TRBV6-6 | CASSPGQGPEKLFF
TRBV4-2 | CASSQEVATSSTEQYF
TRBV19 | CASSETGRHIYEQYF
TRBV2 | CASSDGALNTEAFF
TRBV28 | CASSLGTAGKINEQFF
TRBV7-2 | CASSLNLAGVAQFF
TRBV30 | CAWSLGRTPEQYF
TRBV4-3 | CASSQDLPLAGDWGETQYF
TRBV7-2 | CASSSAFEQYF
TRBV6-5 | CASSYSPTPVREQYF
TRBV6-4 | CASTPGQGYEQYF
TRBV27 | CASSPDTGNTIYF
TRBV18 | CASSPIPGDQPQHF
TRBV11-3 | CASEVTSNNEQFF
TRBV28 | CASSLSGGLAVNQPQHF
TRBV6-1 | CASSSGPAGGNTIYF
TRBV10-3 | CAISGPSRYQETQYF
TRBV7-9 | CASSAVGTGLYEQYF
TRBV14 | CASSYGLGDTDTQYF
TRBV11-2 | CASSLVQGQGNTGELFF
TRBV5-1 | CASSLGPEQPQHF
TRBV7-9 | CASSQVDTQYF
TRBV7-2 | CASSFHQALYEQYF
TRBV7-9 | CASSLASDTQYF
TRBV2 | CASSEDRGRKETQYF
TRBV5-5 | CASSTGPPDEQYF
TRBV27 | CASSHIAGGPDTQYF
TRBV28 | CASSPGWNTIYF
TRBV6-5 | CASSSRLAGGGLEQFF
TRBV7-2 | CASSRQRSGNEQYF
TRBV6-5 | CASSLSRNTEAFF